The 2 T cell receptor beta chains below all came from one sample that was sequenced in a study of graft-versus-host responses after intestinal transplantation. The table came from immunoSEQ multiplex PCR; TCRdb's copy has only in-frame clones and leaves some out. The sample holds 90,000 to 100,000 clones; around 86% are singletons and the top ten take approximately 1.4%. Material: PBMCs, obtained 255 days after intestinal transplant. These receptors came from a human patient who received an intestinal transplant, so some T cells may come from the graft donor.

This chain uses TRBV19 with TRBJ2-1, with D perhaps matching TRBD2 (5 bases). Germline V CDR1 and CDR2: LNHDA, SQIVND (reference sequence). The CDR3 contains 14 residues. V dropped 10 bases and J dropped 2 bases, with 15 bases sitting between them. For the CDR3, the DNA is TGTGCCACCTCAGAGGGCACGCCCTACAATGAGCAGTTCTTC. Residues: CATSEGTPYNEQFF.

In its sample, this clone was seen a few times. V and J are TRBV21-1 and TRBJ2-2. TRBV21-1 has pseudogene status. CDR3 length equals 18 residues. Written as DNA, the CDR3 is TGTGCCAGCAGCAAAGCGGACCGACACCGCTGTAGCACCGGGGAGCTGTTTTTT. It is translated as CASSKADRHRCSTGELFF.